The T cell receptor (beta chain) described here comes from a study of blood T cell repertoires in COVID-19. Study-level information: Donors in the United States, Italy and Spain gave samples during acute or convalescent COVID-19.

The CDR3 spans 15 residues. Trimming left V 3 bases short and J 12 bases short, with 18 bases between. Germline V gives CDR1 SNHLY, CDR2 FYNNEI. Recruited during active infection, patients (from Seattle) were subsequently followed longitudinally. In the original workflow: Amplification with reference gene primers provided the estimates of nucleated cell counts. Generated by immunoSEQ multiplex PCR, the TCRdb table keeps only in-frame clones and is missing some. The V and J calls and clone size come from that table; D and trimming were worked out from the DNA. The sample consists of 140,000 to 150,000 clones, roughly 84% of them appearing once. This clone has only one observation.

V usage is TRBV2 and J usage is TRBJ1-6, with D maybe TRBD1 (5 bases). The TCR comes from a man in his thirties or forties with COVID-19, enrolled during active disease. Sequencing was performed on peripheral blood. CDR3 nucleotides: TGTGCCAGCAGTGATAGTCAGAGGACATCCGAACCCCTCCACTTT. Residues: CASSDSQRTSEPLHF.